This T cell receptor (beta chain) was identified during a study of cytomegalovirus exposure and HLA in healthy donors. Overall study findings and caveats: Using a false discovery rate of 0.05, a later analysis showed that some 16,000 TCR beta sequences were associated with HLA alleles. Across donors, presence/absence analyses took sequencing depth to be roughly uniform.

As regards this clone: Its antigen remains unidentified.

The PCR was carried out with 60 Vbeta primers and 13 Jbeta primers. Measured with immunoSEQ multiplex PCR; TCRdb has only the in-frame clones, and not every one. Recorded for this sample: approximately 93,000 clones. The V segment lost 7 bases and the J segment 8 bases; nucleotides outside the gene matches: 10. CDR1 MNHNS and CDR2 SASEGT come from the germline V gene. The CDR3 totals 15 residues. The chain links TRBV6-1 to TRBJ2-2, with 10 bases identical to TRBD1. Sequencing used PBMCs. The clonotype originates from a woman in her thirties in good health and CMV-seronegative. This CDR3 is CASIGDRGHEGELFF. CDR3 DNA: TGTGCCAGCATAGGCGACAGGGGGCATGAGGGGGAGCTGTTTTTT.